Listed below are T cell receptor beta chains from one sample, sequenced in a study of Ad26.COV2.S vaccination and SARS-CoV-2 variants. Data came from immunoSEQ multiplex PCR; TCRdb stores just in-frame clones and leaves some out. Here the sample spans about 420,000 clones, 88% being singletons. The sample consisted of peripheral blood, taken in a trial of Ad26.COV2.S vaccine versus placebo. Receptors were obtained from a person aged 18-65 years who received the Ad26.COV2.S COVID-19 vaccine or a placebo. The CDR3 runs from the conserved cysteine through the conserved F or W.

TRBJ2-7,TRBV7-2,CASSFQRAGAYEQYF
TRBJ1-3,TRBV3-1/TRBV3-2,CASSQDLGLGNTIYF
TRBJ2-3,TRBV6-6,CASSYSRGATDTQYF
TRBJ2-2,TRBV11-3,CASSGGTNTGELFF
TRBJ2-5,TRBV5-1,CASSAQETQYF
TRBJ2-7,TRBV5-6,CASSLVGAGVYEQYF
TRBJ2-3,TRBV2,CASSSGTSPADTQYF
TRBJ2-5,TRBV5-4,CASSLDGFQETQYF
TRBJ2-5,TRBV6-2/TRBV6-3,CASSYRSPGETQYF
TRBJ2-5,TRBV27,CASSLSRNQETQYF
TRBJ2-2,TRBV4-1,CASSASGGLTTGELFF
TRBJ2-1,TRBV5-1,CASGQGREQFF
TRBJ2-2,TRBV7-2,CASSNFGQASNTGELFF
TRBJ1-2,TRBV2,CARGGQGSYGYTF
TRBJ2-7,TRBV4-3,CASSHRDSGPYEQYF
TRBJ2-2,TRBV5-1,CASSPTTSRGGELFF
TRBJ1-1,TRBV5-4,CASSLGPGLNTEAFF
TRBJ1-2,TRBV4-3,CASSQDQTRADGYTF
TRBJ2-2,TRBV2,CATSGGRDTGELFF
TRBJ2-7,TRBV2,CASTFERGVSYEQYF
TRBJ1-6,TRBV18,CASRLGQNNSPLHF
TRBJ2-1,TRBV19,CASRPSQRGFSYNEQFF
TRBJ1-6,TRBV11-2,CASSRTGFSTSSYNSPLHF
TRBJ2-3,TRBV7-2,CASSTQALTTDTQYF
TRBJ2-1,TRBV2,CASSSLAGAYNEQFF
TRBJ2-6,TRBV15,CATSRGGSGANVLTF
TRBJ2-7,TRBV11-2,CASSLAPRGEQYF
TRBJ2-7,TRBV9,CASSAGQGPYEQYF
TRBJ2-6,TRBV7-9,CASSSTTDLGANVLTF
TRBJ1-5,TRBV4-1,CASGVDQPQHF
TRBJ1-2,TRBV6-5,CASSSPLGRNYGYTF
TRBJ2-5,TRBV15,CATSRDWARDTKETQYF
TRBJ2-7,TRBV10-3,CAISESIFRAYEQYF
TRBJ2-1,TRBV28,CASSLSGQGAHNEQFF
TRBJ1-3,TRBV5-1,CASSKGQSSGNTIYF
TRBJ1-2,TRBV7-9,CASSLAGHNYGYTF